Listed below are T cell receptor beta chains from one sample, sequenced in a study of shared clonotypes between healthy human individuals. The assay was immunoSEQ multiplex PCR, and TCRdb's table has in-frame clones only and misses some. The sample records about 1 million clones, roughly 80% being singletons. The sample taken for sequencing was memory CD4+ T cells sorted from blood. Receptors originate from a young man in good health. CDR3s include the opening cysteine and the closing phenylalanine or tryptophan. A D gene is named only where the DNA matches it firmly. The listing skips clone size in some rows; elsewhere it reads once, few, many or a size class.

abundance: .
d_gene: TRBD1
v_gene: TRBV10-3
j_gene: TRBJ2-2
CDR3aa: CAARTGTDNTGELFF
CDR3nt: TGTGCCGCACGGACCGGGACAGATAACACCGGGGAGCTGTTTTTT

abundance: .
d_gene: TRBD1
v_gene: TRBV6-5
j_gene: TRBJ1-5
CDR3aa: CASRETGNQPQHF
CDR3nt: TGTGCCAGCAGGGAGACAGGGAATCAGCCCCAGCATTTT

abundance: .
d_gene: TRBD2
v_gene: TRBV5-1
j_gene: TRBJ2-4
CDR3aa: CASSKGLAGEGTNIQYF
CDR3nt: TGCGCCAGCAGCAAGGGACTAGCGGGAGAGGGCACCAACATTCAGTACTTC

abundance: .
d_gene: TRBD2
v_gene: TRBV13
j_gene: TRBJ2-1
CDR3aa: CASELVAGARGGEQFF
CDR3nt: TGTGCCAGCGAACTGGTAGCGGGAGCCCGAGGCGGTGAGCAGTTCTTC

abundance: once
d_gene: TRBD1
v_gene: TRBV6-5
j_gene: TRBJ2-5
CDR3aa: CASSFRQGAVEETQYF
CDR3nt: TGTGCCAGCAGTTTCCGACAGGGGGCGGTCGAAGAGACCCAGTACTTC

abundance: .
d_gene: TRBD2
v_gene: TRBV6-5
j_gene: TRBJ2-5
CDR3aa: CASKEGLAGFETQYF
CDR3nt: TGTGCCAGCAAAGAGGGACTAGCGGGATTCGAGACCCAGTACTTC

abundance: .
d_gene: TRBD2
v_gene: TRBV5-1
j_gene: TRBJ2-1
CDR3aa: CASSLALAGGEQFF
CDR3nt: TGCGCCAGCAGCTTGGCCTTGGCGGGAGGTGAGCAGTTCTTC

abundance: .
d_gene: TRBD2
v_gene: TRBV6-5
j_gene: TRBJ2-5
CDR3aa: CASSLGTSGGRQTQYF
CDR3nt: TGTGCCAGCAGTTTGGGGACTAGCGGGGGTAGGCAGACCCAGTACTTC

abundance: .
d_gene: .
v_gene: TRBV19
j_gene: TRBJ1-2
CDR3aa: CASSIGRGGGYTF
CDR3nt: TGTGCCAGTAGTATAGGTCGGGGCGGCGGCTACACCTTC

abundance: .
d_gene: TRBD1
v_gene: TRBV7-2
j_gene: TRBJ2-7
CDR3aa: CASSRQGSYEQYF
CDR3nt: TGTGCCAGCAGCCGACAGGGTTCCTACGAGCAGTACTTC

abundance: once
d_gene: TRBD1
v_gene: TRBV9
j_gene: TRBJ1-2
CDR3aa: CASSAGQGSYGYTF
CDR3nt: TGTGCCAGCAGCGCGGGACAGGGTTCCTATGGCTACACCTTC

abundance: few
d_gene: TRBD1
v_gene: TRBV5-5
j_gene: TRBJ2-7
CDR3aa: CASSLDWTGFEQYF
CDR3nt: TGTGCCAGCAGCTTGGATTGGACAGGGTTCGAGCAGTACTTC

abundance: .
d_gene: .
v_gene: TRBV5-1
j_gene: TRBJ2-5
CDR3aa: CASSAELRDGKNF
CDR3nt: TGCGCCAGCAGCGCTGAACTACGGGACGGCAAGAACTTC

abundance: .
d_gene: .
v_gene: TRBV18
j_gene: TRBJ1-4
CDR3aa: CASSPPSRRENEKLFF
CDR3nt: TGTGCCAGCTCACCTCCCAGCCGCAGAGAGAATGAAAAACTGTTTTTT

abundance: .
d_gene: .
v_gene: TRBV7-9
j_gene: TRBJ1-1
CDR3aa: CASSLVQTVEAFF
CDR3nt: TGTGCCAGCAGCCTTGTCCAGACGGTTGAAGCTTTCTTT

abundance: .
d_gene: .
v_gene: TRBV5-6
j_gene: TRBJ1-1
CDR3aa: CASSRPRTENTEAFF
CDR3nt: TGTGCCAGCAGCAGGCCCCGAACGGAGAACACTGAAGCTTTCTTT

abundance: .
d_gene: TRBD2
v_gene: TRBV5-4
j_gene: TRBJ2-3
CDR3aa: CASSSGSVAGTDTQYF
CDR3nt: TGTGCCAGCAGCTCTGGGTCGGTAGCGGGGACAGATACGCAGTATTTT

abundance: .
d_gene: .
v_gene: TRBV10-2
j_gene: TRBJ1-5
CDR3aa: CASSAGEGNQPQHF
CDR3nt: TGCGCCAGCAGTGCAGGGGAGGGCAATCAGCCCCAGCATTTT

abundance: .
d_gene: .
v_gene: TRBV2
j_gene: TRBJ1-5
CDR3aa: CASKLRGVTGQPQHF
CDR3nt: TGTGCCAGCAAGCTGCGGGGGGTAACCGGGCAGCCCCAGCATTTT

abundance: .
d_gene: .
v_gene: TRBV9
j_gene: TRBJ2-5
CDR3aa: CASSLRQYQETQYF
CDR3nt: TGTGCCAGCAGCCTTAGACAGTACCAAGAGACCCAGTACTTC

abundance: many
d_gene: .
v_gene: TRBV2
j_gene: TRBJ1-6
CDR3aa: CASAGREDSPLHF
CDR3nt: TGTGCCAGCGCGGGCAGGGAGGATTCACCCCTCCACTTT

abundance: .
d_gene: .
v_gene: TRBV29-1
j_gene: TRBJ2-7
CDR3aa: CSVEDPLVGSYEQYF
CDR3nt: TGCAGCGTTGAAGATCCACTAGTGGGGTCCTACGAGCAGTACTTC

abundance: once
d_gene: .
v_gene: TRBV7-8
j_gene: TRBJ2-2
CDR3aa: CASSLIGTRGELFF
CDR3nt: TGTGCCAGCAGCTTAATAGGAACCCGCGGGGAGCTGTTTTTT

abundance: .
d_gene: .
v_gene: TRBV5-1
j_gene: TRBJ1-1
CDR3aa: CASVQEAASGTEAFF
CDR3nt: TGCGCCAGCGTCCAGGAGGCTGCTTCCGGGACTGAAGCTTTCTTT

abundance: .
d_gene: TRBD1
v_gene: TRBV7-3
j_gene: TRBJ2-1
CDR3aa: CASSSRQGYNEQFF
CDR3nt: TGTGCCAGCAGTTCAAGACAGGGCTACAATGAGCAGTTCTTC

abundance: .
d_gene: .
v_gene: TRBV7-2
j_gene: TRBJ2-5
CDR3aa: CASSFPGGETQYF
CDR3nt: TGTGCCAGCAGCTTCCCCGGAGGAGAGACCCAGTACTTC

abundance: .
d_gene: TRBD1
v_gene: TRBV7-9
j_gene: TRBJ1-2
CDR3aa: CASSLARTGDGGYTF
CDR3nt: TGTGCCAGCAGCTTAGCCCGGACAGGGGACGGGGGCTACACCTTC

abundance: once
d_gene: TRBD2
v_gene: TRBV11-2
j_gene: TRBJ2-7
CDR3aa: CASSPTSGGYEQYF
CDR3nt: TGTGCCAGCAGCCCTACTAGCGGTGGCTACGAGCAGTACTTC

abundance: .
d_gene: .
v_gene: TRBV2
j_gene: TRBJ1-2
CDR3aa: CASSEANRGYGYTF
CDR3nt: TGTGCCAGCAGTGAAGCAAACAGAGGCTATGGCTACACCTTC

abundance: few
d_gene: .
v_gene: TRBV7-9
j_gene: TRBJ2-2
CDR3aa: CASSTTTTGELFF
CDR3nt: TGTGCCAGCTCGACTACTACCACCGGGGAGCTGTTTTTT

abundance: .
d_gene: .
v_gene: TRBV15
j_gene: TRBJ1-4
CDR3aa: CATSRVGGANEKLFF
CDR3nt: TGTGCCACCAGCAGAGTCGGGGGGGCTAATGAAAAACTGTTTTTT

abundance: few
d_gene: TRBD1
v_gene: TRBV30
j_gene: TRBJ2-7
CDR3aa: CAWNRGDRVHEQYF
CDR3nt: TGTGCCTGGAACCGAGGGGACAGGGTCCACGAGCAGTACTTC

abundance: .
d_gene: TRBD1
v_gene: TRBV18
j_gene: TRBJ1-2
CDR3aa: CASSPTGARGYTF
CDR3nt: TGTGCCAGCTCACCGACAGGGGCTCGTGGCTACACCTTC

abundance: .
d_gene: .
v_gene: TRBV5-1
j_gene: TRBJ2-7
CDR3aa: CASSSTDRNPYEQYF
CDR3nt: TGCGCCAGCAGCTCTACGGACAGAAATCCCTACGAGCAGTACTTC

abundance: .
d_gene: .
v_gene: TRBV18
j_gene: TRBJ1-5
CDR3aa: CASSGQSNQPQHF
CDR3nt: TGTGCCAGCTCAGGGCAGAGCAATCAGCCCCAGCATTTT

abundance: .
d_gene: .
v_gene: TRBV13
j_gene: TRBJ2-5
CDR3aa: CASSQGETQYF
CDR3nt: TGTGCCAGCAGCCAAGGAGAGACCCAGTACTTC

abundance: .
d_gene: TRBD1
v_gene: TRBV6-5
j_gene: TRBJ1-2
CDR3aa: CASSYLGQGNGYTF
CDR3nt: TGTGCCAGCAGTTACTTGGGACAGGGGAATGGCTACACCTTC

abundance: once
d_gene: TRBD2
v_gene: TRBV2
j_gene: TRBJ2-3
CDR3aa: CASSGPGGRSLPDTQYF
CDR3nt: TGTGCCAGCAGTGGCCCGGGGGGGCGCTCCCTACCAGATACGCAGTATTTT

abundance: few
d_gene: TRBD1
v_gene: TRBV25-1
j_gene: TRBJ1-5
CDR3aa: CASKGQWGQPQHF
CDR3nt: TGTGCCAGCAAGGGACAGTGGGGTCAGCCCCAGCATTTT

abundance: .
d_gene: TRBD2
v_gene: TRBV5-6
j_gene: TRBJ2-7
CDR3aa: CASNSLATRAFSYEQYF
CDR3nt: TGTGCCAGCAATTCACTAGCGACGAGAGCCTTCTCCTACGAGCAGTACTTC

abundance: .
d_gene: .
v_gene: TRBV30
j_gene: TRBJ1-2
CDR3aa: CAWSLGAEGYTF
CDR3nt: TGTGCCTGGAGTCTCGGTGCTGAGGGTTACACCTTC

abundance: .
d_gene: .
v_gene: TRBV7-2
j_gene: TRBJ2-3
CDR3aa: CASSLGPLNRDTQYF
CDR3nt: TGTGCCAGCAGCTTAGGCCCATTAAACCGAGATACGCAGTATTTT

abundance: .
d_gene: .
v_gene: TRBV5-1
j_gene: TRBJ2-7
CDR3aa: CASSLEGTPYEQYF
CDR3nt: TGCGCCAGCAGCTTGGAGGGGACCCCCTACGAGCAGTACTTC